This T cell receptor beta chain was profiled in a study of blood T cell repertoires in COVID-19. Study background: Samples came from the United States, Italy and Spain, spanning acute and convalescent COVID-19. The cDNA or gDNA used as material had been derived from T cells, B-cell-depleted T cells, or PBMCs.

Study processing details: From reference gene primer amplification, estimates of nucleated cell counts were derived. The assay was immunoSEQ multiplex PCR, and TCRdb's table has in-frame clones only and misses some. The V and J calls and clone size were taken over from that table, and D and trimming were inferred from the DNA. The sample consists of approximately 100,000 clones, approximately 92% of them appearing once. The germline V gene encodes CDR1 LNHDA and CDR2 SQIVND (reference sequence). V was pared by 4 bases and J by 3 bases, with 7 bases between. The CDR3 is 12 amino acids. The specimen sequenced was peripheral blood. This sequence was found in a woman of 80 years or more with active COVID-19. V gene TRBV19 combines with J gene TRBJ2-7; D remains ambiguous. The CDR3 nucleotides read TGTGCCAGTAGTACCAGGAACTACGAGCAGTACTTC. Protein: CASSTRNYEQYF.